Listed below are T cell receptor beta chains from one sample, sequenced in a study of T cell repertoires in cytomegalovirus infection. TCRdb called the reads again in MiXCR, with one record for every CDR3 protein. Of about 830,000 distinct CDR3 sequences listed, about 30% are singletons. No antigen has been identified for these receptors. The material sequenced was cultured CD8+ T cells from PBMCs, taken from culture after CMV antigen stimulation. These receptors were taken from a human donor in good health (CMV status not recorded). Some clones in this sample may be carry-over from other donors' samples. The conserved cysteine and the conserved F or W are not part of the CDR3 here. The listing skips clone size in some rows; elsewhere it reads once, few, many or a size class.

J gene,V gene,clone size,CDR3 protein
TRBJ1-2,TRBV3-1,once,ASSQVPEPPVYGYT
TRBJ1-3,TRBV5-4,-,ASSPPGAGNTIY
TRBJ2-1,TRBV6-2/TRBV6-3,-,ASSYLRDRDNEQF
TRBJ1-2,TRBV19,few,ASSIPLRGYT
TRBJ2-5,TRBV29-1,-,SVHRPNSETQY
TRBJ2-3,TRBV4-2,-,ASSDTSALTDTQY
TRBJ2-3,TRBV6-5,-,ASRDQGARTDTQY
TRBJ1-1,TRBV19,-,ASTLQGWRSTEAF
TRBJ1-2,TRBV28,-,ASSFWGGLANYGYT
TRBJ2-7,TRBV12-3/TRBV12-4,-,ASKRPGQGYEQY
TRBJ2-1,TRBV7-8,many,ASSPGEGAYNEQF
TRBJ1-1,TRBV5-1,once,ASSWRVFDNTEAF
TRBJ1-5,TRBV10-1,-,ASSDSVTQPQH
TRBJ1-2,TRBV6-5,-,ASRPNQGLKDYGYT
TRBJ1-2,TRBV7-9,many,ASTAHPLYGYT
TRBJ2-7,TRBV12-3/TRBV12-4,few,ASSFLAYEQY